The subject of this entry is one TCR beta chain. What it binds is unknown. Here the CDR3 omits its conserved ending phenylalanine or tryptophan, so a read error is the likely source. Synthesis of TCR beta cDNA was carried out from around 540 ng total RNA with a constant-region primer. Three nested multiplex PCR rounds of slightly modified ARM-PCR generated TCR beta libraries. A C-beta reverse primer was combined with TRBV1-TRBV30 forward primers in the first two PCR rounds, and each round had about 10 cycles. From the multiplex PCR reads, TCRdb called clonotypes with MiXCR, one entry per CDR3 protein. Of about 64,000 distinct CDR3 sequences listed, around 69% are singletons. These data originate in a study of tumor-infiltrating lymphocytes in primary liver carcinoma. The CDR3 runs 16 residues. Per the germline V gene, CDR1 is SGHAT and CDR2 is FQNNGV. Study-wide points: Only about 7-24% of top clones were detected in each of the five tumor regions.

Unsorted bulk tissue, about 20-32 mg of it, served as the source for co-extraction of RNA and DNA. All of the tumor samples contained over 75% viable tumor cells. The clonotype originates from a man aged 35-49 years with primary liver carcinoma and hepatitis B virus infection. The sample taken for sequencing was liver tumor tissue from sampling region 4. Subset in this sample: tumor region T4, right-lateral pole. This chain joins TRBV11-2 and TRBJ2-5; TRBD2 might be the D (6 bases). CDR3 in amino acids: CAISQTPGAGKEIQYS. In nucleotides, the CDR3 is TGTGCCATCAGCCAAACTCCTGGCGCGGGGAAAGAGATCCAGTACTCC.